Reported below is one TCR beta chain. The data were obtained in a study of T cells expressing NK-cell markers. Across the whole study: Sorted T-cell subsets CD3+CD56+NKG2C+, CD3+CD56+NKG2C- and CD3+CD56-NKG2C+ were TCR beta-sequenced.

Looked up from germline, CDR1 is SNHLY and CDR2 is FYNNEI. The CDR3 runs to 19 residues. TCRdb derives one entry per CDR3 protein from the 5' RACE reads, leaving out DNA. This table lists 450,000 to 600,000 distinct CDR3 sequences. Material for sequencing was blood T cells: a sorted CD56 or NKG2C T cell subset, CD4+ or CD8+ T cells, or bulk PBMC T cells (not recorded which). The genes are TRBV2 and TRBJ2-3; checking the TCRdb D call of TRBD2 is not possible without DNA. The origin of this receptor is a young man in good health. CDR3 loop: CASSERGLAGLSPTDTQYF.